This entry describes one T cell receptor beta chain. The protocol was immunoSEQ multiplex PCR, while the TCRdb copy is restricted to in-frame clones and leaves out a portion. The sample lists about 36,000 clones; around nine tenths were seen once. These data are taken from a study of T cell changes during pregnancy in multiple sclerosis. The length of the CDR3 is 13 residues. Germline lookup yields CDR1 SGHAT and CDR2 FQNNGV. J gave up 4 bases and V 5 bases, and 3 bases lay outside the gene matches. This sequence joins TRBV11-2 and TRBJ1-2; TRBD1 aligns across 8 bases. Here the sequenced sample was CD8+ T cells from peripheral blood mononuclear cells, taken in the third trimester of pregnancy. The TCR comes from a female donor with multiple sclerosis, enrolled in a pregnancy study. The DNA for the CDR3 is TGTGCCAGCAGCCCCACAGGGGGCTATGGCTACACCTTC. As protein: CASSPTGGYGYTF.